Reported below is one TCR beta chain. Antigen: not known. No DNA is given; TCRdb re-called the 5' RACE reads and lists each CDR3 protein once. The record lists 300,000 to 500,000 distinct CDR3 sequences, of which the ten most abundant hold around 10%. The sample belongs to a study of T cells expressing NK-cell markers. Overall study context: In the group of eight sequenced donors, seven were HCMV-seropositive and one was seronegative. Study observations and caveats: Roughly six donors showed dominant NKG2C+ clonotypes comprising roughly 1.0-7.0% of their CD8+ T cells. The CD3+CD56-NKG2C+ fraction of a handful of donors was likewise dominated by these clonotypes.

Sequencing was performed on blood T cells: a sorted CD56 or NKG2C T cell subset, CD4+ or CD8+ T cells, or bulk PBMC T cells (not recorded which). This sequence was found in a woman aged 45 to 65 in good health.

The CDR3 loop reads CAWSPRASNQPQHF. The chain carries TRBV30 and TRBJ1-5; TCRdb gives TRBD1 as the D gene, but with no DNA this cannot be confirmed. Germline CDR1 GTSNPN, CDR2 SVGIG (reference sequence). The CDR3 extends over 14 amino acids.